The clone carrying this T cell receptor beta chain appeared once. This sample stems from a study of blood T cells in healthy people across ages. Then a second PCR, running roughly 7 to 11 cycles, was carried out with a sample-barcoded 5' primer and a J-beta primer mix. TCRdb re-called the 5' RACE reads with MiXCR, one entry per CDR3 protein. The sample contains some 550,000 distinct CDR3 sequences, less than 60% of which appear only once. This CDR3 contains 21 residues. Germline CDR1 SGDLS, CDR2 YYNGEE. The V end lost 0 bases, the J end lost 0 bases, and 22 bases lay between the germline ends. The V gene is TRBV9, the J gene TRBJ2-6; D unresolved. The receptor's source is an elderly man in good health. What was sequenced was blood. The CDR3 is CASSVVKPHLVGGSGANVLTF. The CDR3 DNA follows: TGTGCCAGCAGCGTAGTGAAACCCCACTTAGTCGGTGGCTCTGGGGCCAACGTCCTGACTTTC.